What follows are 15 T cell receptor beta chains derived from one specimen sequenced in a study of cytomegalovirus exposure and HLA in healthy donors. With 60 Vbeta and 13 Jbeta primers, the PCR was carried out. The assay was immunoSEQ multiplex PCR, and TCRdb's table has in-frame clones only and misses some. In the table there are approximately 220,000 clones, over 70% of which are singletons. Sequenced: PBMCs. All receptors come from a boy aged 2 to 10 in good health and CMV-seronegative.

The rearrangement uses TRBV6-6 and TRBJ2-2; D gene ambiguous. CDR1 and CDR2 (germline): MNHNY, SVGAGI (reference sequence). The CDR3 consists of 14 residues. V was trimmed by 2 bases and J by 4 bases, leaving 8 bases between them. As DNA, the CDR3 is TGTGCCAGCAGTTACATACCAGGCACCGGGGAGCTGTTTTTT. Translating it yields CASSYIPGTGELFF.

CDR3 bases: TGTGCCAGCAGTCGGGGGACTAGCGGGGGACCCGGTGATACGCAGTATTTT. The encoded protein is CASSRGTSGGPGDTQYF. This chain connects TRBV13 to TRBJ2-3; 14 bases are shared with TRBD2. Germline CDR1 reads PRHDT; CDR2 reads FYEKMQ (reference sequence). There are 17 residues in the CDR3. V trimming: 6 bases; J trimming: 6 bases; junction bases outside the gene matches: 11.

This chain links TRBV6-5 with TRBJ2-2; D perhaps matches TRBD1 (5 bases). The CDR3 spans 15 residues. V lost 6 bases, J lost 1 base, and 12 bases lay in between. The germline gives CDR1 MNHEY, CDR2 SVGAGI. The CDR3 sequence is CASSLYDRNTGELFF. The CDR3 nucleotides read TGTGCCAGCAGCCTCTATGACAGGAACACCGGGGAGCTGTTTTTT.

The chain carries TRBV5-1 and TRBJ1-1; 9 nucleotides match TRBD1. CDR1 SGHRS and CDR2 YFSETQ come from the germline V gene. V was clipped by 4 bases and J by 1 base; unmatched bases: 5. There are 15 residues in the CDR3. The CDR3 DNA reads TGCGCCAGCAGCCCCCTGGGACAGGGGAACACTGAAGCTTTCTTT. Its protein product is CASSPLGQGNTEAFF.

CDR3 loop: CASTPDPSYEQYF. For the CDR3, the DNA is TGTGCCAGCACGCCTGATCCTTCCTACGAGCAGTACTTC. J is TRBJ2-5 and V is TRBV2, with unresolved D. The better agreement between TRBJ2-7 and the DNA end casts doubt on the J call. CDR1 SNHLY and CDR2 FYNNEI come from the germline V gene. The CDR3 length is 13 residues.

The chain links TRBV6-1 to TRBJ2-5; 7 positions match TRBD1. There are 14 residues in the CDR3. Germline trimming cut 1 base from V and 5 bases from J; bases unmatched to any gene: 4. Germline values: CDR1 MNHNS, CDR2 SASEGT. CDR3 DNA sequence: TGTGCCAGCAGTGAAGGAGGGGGCCACGAGACCCAGTACTTC. This encodes CASSEGGGHETQYF.

This chain links TRBV5-4 with TRBJ2-1, with 11 bases aligning to TRBD2. The V gene's germline CDR1 is SGHNT and CDR2 YYREEE (reference sequence). CDR3 length equals 17 residues. The V gene end was trimmed by 4 bases and the J gene end by 9 bases; junction bases not matched to a gene: 15. This CDR3 is CASSPVPVLAGGFEQFF. Written as DNA, the CDR3 is TGTGCCAGCAGCCCCGTTCCCGTGCTAGCGGGAGGATTTGAGCAGTTCTTC.

The rearrangement joins TRBV7-9 to TRBJ1-1; TRBD1 is a possible D gene (6 bases). This CDR3 has 15 residues. The ends were cut back, 5 bases at V and 0 bases at J, with 13 bases in the middle. Per germline, CDR1 SEHNR and CDR2 FQNEAQ (reference sequence). CDR3 DNA: TGTGCCAGCAGCCTTAGAACAGGGATGAACACTGAAGCTTTCTTT. Its translation: CASSLRTGMNTEAFF. The full variable domain, its missing parts supplied by reference TRBV7-9 and TRBJ1-1, is DTGVSQNPRHKITKRGQNVTFRCDPISEHNRLYWYRQTLGQGPEFLTYFQNEAQLEKSRLLSDRFSAERPKGSFSTLEIQRTEQGDSAMYLCASSLRTGMNTEAFFGQGTRLTVV.

To note about this clone: Given a much more abundant clone one base away, this may be a read error. This chain links TRBV5-1 with TRBJ1-2, with 7 positions matching TRBD1. V trimming: 1 base; J trimming: 3 bases; junction bases outside the gene matches: 0. CDR3 length: 13 residues. Germline V gives CDR1 SGHRS, CDR2 YFSETQ. The CDR3 sequence: CASSLTGDYGYTF. CDR3 DNA: TGCGCCAGCAGCTTGACAGGGGACTATGGCTACACCTTC.

This sequence joins TRBV11-3 and TRBJ2-1; D is possibly TRBD2 (6 bases). The V gene lost 5 bases and the J gene lost 7 bases, with 15 bases spanning the gap. CDR3 size: 14 residues. CDR1 is SGHNT, CDR2 YENEEA, per germline. CDR3 DNA sequence: TGTGCCAGCAGCCACGGGGGAGTCGGGAATGAGCAGTTCTTC. It codes for CASSHGGVGNEQFF. Looking up the rest from reference TRBV11-3 and TRBJ2-1 gives the full variable domain: EAGVVQSPRYKIIEKKQPVAFWCNPISGHNTLYWYLQNLGQGPELLIRYENEEAVDDSQLPKDRFSAERLKGVDSTLKIQPAELGDSAVYLCASSHGGVGNEQFFGPGTRLTVL.

The V gene is TRBV29-1, the J gene TRBJ2-7; 9 bases agree with TRBD1. With 6 bases clipped from V and 6 bases from J, the junction kept 15 bases outside the gene matches. The CDR3 contains 15 residues. Germline V gene sequence: CDR1 SQVTM, CDR2 ANQGSEA. CDR3 loop: CSVRASGTGNSEQYF. CDR3 nucleotides: TGCAGCGTGCGGGCATCCGGGACAGGGAATTCCGAGCAGTACTTC.

V is TRBV7-2 and J is TRBJ2-7; 11 positions match TRBD2. This CDR3 is 14 amino acids long. Germline V gene lookup returns CDR1 SGHTA and CDR2 FQGNSA. J was trimmed by 4 bases and V by 5 bases; bases with no gene match: 4. The CDR3 DNA sequence: TGTGCCAGCAGCCAGACTAGCGGGGTGTACGAGCAGTACTTC. Translated: CASSQTSGVYEQYF.

This clone was observed a single time. The chain combines TRBV30 with TRBJ2-2; 13 positions agree with TRBD2. V lost 7 bases, J lost 5 bases, and 22 bases stayed unmatched. Germline V gene sequence: CDR1 GTSNPN, CDR2 SVGIG (reference sequence). CDR3 length: 20 amino acids. In DNA form, the CDR3 reads TGTGCCTCCTTAAGGGGGACTAGCGGGAAAGGAGCAGTGAGAACCGGGGAGCTGTTTTTT. Its translation is CASLRGTSGKGAVRTGELFF.

This clone was recorded a few times. V and J are TRBV5-6 and TRBJ2-6; TRBD2 might be the D (7 bases). This CDR3 has 15 residues. Trimming took off 3 bases at V and 4 bases at J, with 11 bases between the two ends. Germline assignment: CDR1 SGHDT and CDR2 YYEEEE. The CDR3 sequence is CASSWGGPGANVLTF. In nucleotides, the CDR3 is TGTGCCAGCAGCTGGGGGGGGCCAGGGGCCAACGTCCTGACTTTC.

The genes are TRBV4-2 and TRBJ2-1; D unclear. With 1 base removed from V and 7 bases from J, the gap between germline ends came to 11 bases. Germline values: CDR1 LGHNA, CDR2 YNFKEQ. The CDR3 is 14 residues long. CDR3 loop: CASSQGLEMNEQFF. CDR3 nucleotides: TGTGCCAGCAGCCAAGGACTGGAAATGAATGAGCAGTTCTTC.